What follows is one T cell receptor beta chain and its context. As yet, its antigen is unknown. Source material for PBMCs was over 7.5 ml fresh peripheral blood. This sample was taken from a study of T cells in Graves' hyperthyroidism and ophthalmopathy. Amplification targeted TCR beta CDR3 regions from RNA transcripts. HTBI primers drove first-round RT-PCR of the TCR CDR3. In TCRdb, the multiplex PCR reads were re-called with MiXCR into one record per CDR3 protein. The sample consists of hundreds of thousands of distinct CDR3 sequences, 15% to 20% of them appearing once. Study-level findings and limits: The majority of expanded thyroid clonotypes above 0.001 also appeared in blood.

Trimming cost V 2 bases and J 6 bases, with 5 bases left between them. CDR3 length: 11 residues. The germline V gene encodes CDR1 LGHDT and CDR2 YNNKEL (reference sequence). The sample taken for sequencing was blood. This chain joins TRBV3-1 and TRBJ2-7; D not resolved. This receptor was taken from a man aged 35-49 years with Graves' ophthalmopathy. This chain's CDR3 is CASSQLGEQYF. CDR3 DNA: TGTGCCAGCAGCCAATTAGGCGAGCAGTACTTC.